Listed here is a single T cell receptor beta chain. Its antigen is currently unknown. The assay that was used to sequence DNA from cultured CD4+ T cells was the Oncomine TCR Beta short-read assay. TCRdb re-derived calls from the PCR reads in MiXCR, one entry per CDR3 protein. The table lists several thousand distinct CDR3 sequences, 80% of them singletons. The data originate from a study of vaccination and CD4 T cells after COVID-19. Treatment noted: approximately nine-day PBMC culture with coronavirus spike peptide pools or control peptides (ViraFEST assay). Positive PCR tests dated from March to December 2020, predating US Alpha, Beta and Delta variants. Trimming removed 6 bases from V and 6 bases from J; junction bases left unmatched: 2. Germline V gene lookup returns CDR1 MNHNS and CDR2 SASEGT. The CDR3 has 13 amino acids.

The sequence was obtained from a human donor who had recovered from COVID-19. The genes are TRBV6-1 and TRBJ1-6; 7 nucleotides agree with TRBD1. The sample comprised CD4+ T cells from blood, cultured in vitro. CDR3 residues: CASSHRGNSPLHF. In DNA, the CDR3 is TGTGCCAGCAGCCACAGGGGTAATTCACCCCTCCACTTT.